The T cell receptor beta chain under discussion was sequenced for a study of Graves' ophthalmopathy and Graves' hyperthyroidism. Overall study results and limits: Discriminating ophthalmopathy from stable hyperthyroidism, a 13-signature model attained a sensitivity of under 90% and a specificity of around 77%.

The table lists this clonotype with a few counts. Its target is unknown. Hyperthyroidism in these 18- to 65-year-old patients was newly diagnosed, lasting under 2 months. RNA transcripts were the source from which TCR beta CDR3 regions were amplified. An opening RT-PCR round employed HTBI primers and preceded a second-round multiplex PCR. TCRdb recomputed calls from the multiplex PCR reads with MiXCR, one row per CDR3 protein. The table has about 550,000 distinct CDR3 sequences, approximately 35% seen once. Sequenced material: peripheral blood or thyroid tissue (not recorded which). The receptor's source is an adult man with Graves' hyperthyroidism.

In DNA, the CDR3 is TGCAGTGCTAGAGCGATAAAGGTGGAGACCCAGTACTTC. This codes for CSARAIKVETQYF. The chain joins TRBV20-1 to TRBJ2-5; D unresolved. Germline V gives CDR1 DFQATT, CDR2 SNEGSKA (reference sequence). This CDR3 is 13 amino acids long. Trimming left V 1 base short and J 5 bases short, with 11 bases between.